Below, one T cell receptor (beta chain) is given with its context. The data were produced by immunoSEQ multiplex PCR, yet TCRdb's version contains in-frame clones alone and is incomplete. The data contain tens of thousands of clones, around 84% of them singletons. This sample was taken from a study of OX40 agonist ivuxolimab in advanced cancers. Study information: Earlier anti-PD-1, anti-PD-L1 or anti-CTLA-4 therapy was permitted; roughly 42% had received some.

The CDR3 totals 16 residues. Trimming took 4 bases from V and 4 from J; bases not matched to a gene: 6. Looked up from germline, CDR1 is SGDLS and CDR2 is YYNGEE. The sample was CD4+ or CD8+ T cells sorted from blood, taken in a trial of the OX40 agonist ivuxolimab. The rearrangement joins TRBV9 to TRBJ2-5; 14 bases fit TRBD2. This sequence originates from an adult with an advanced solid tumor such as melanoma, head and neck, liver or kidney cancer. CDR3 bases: TGTGCCAGCAGCCTGACTAGCGGGGGGGCAGTAGAGACCCAGTACTTC. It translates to CASSLTSGGAVETQYF.